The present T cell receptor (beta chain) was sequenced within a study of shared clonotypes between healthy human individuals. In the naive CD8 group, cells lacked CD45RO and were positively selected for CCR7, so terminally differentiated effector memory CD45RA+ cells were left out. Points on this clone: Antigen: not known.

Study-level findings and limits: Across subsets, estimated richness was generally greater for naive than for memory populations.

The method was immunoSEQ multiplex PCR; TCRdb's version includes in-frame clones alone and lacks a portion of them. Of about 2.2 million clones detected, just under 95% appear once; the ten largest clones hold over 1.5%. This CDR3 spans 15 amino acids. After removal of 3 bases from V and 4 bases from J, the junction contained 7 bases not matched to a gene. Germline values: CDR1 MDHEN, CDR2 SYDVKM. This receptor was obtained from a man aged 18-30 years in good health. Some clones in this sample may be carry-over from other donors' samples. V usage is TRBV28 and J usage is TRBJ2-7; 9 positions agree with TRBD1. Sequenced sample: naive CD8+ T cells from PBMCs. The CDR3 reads CASSFGTGIPYEQYF. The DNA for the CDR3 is TGTGCCAGCAGTTTTGGGACAGGGATACCTTACGAGCAGTACTTC.